This entry describes one T cell receptor beta chain. The antigen is undetermined. Sample treatment: roughly 11-day PBMC culture with coronavirus spike peptide pools or control peptides (ViraFEST assay). Cultured CD4+ T cell DNA was sequenced using the Oncomine TCR Beta short-read assay. TCRdb redid the calling of the PCR reads with MiXCR, one entry per CDR3 protein. The table records tens of thousands of distinct CDR3 sequences, 48% of them present only once. The entry originates in a study of vaccination and CD4 T cells after COVID-19. Across the whole study: Nasal swab PCR detected SARS-CoV-2 in convalescent patients, who comprised several mild cases and one severe case.

CDR1 MNHNS and CDR2 SASEGT come from the germline V gene. The CDR3 covers 15 residues. With 5 bases clipped from V and 8 bases from J, the junction kept 12 bases outside the gene matches. The receptor was isolated from a human donor who had recovered from COVID-19. This chain links TRBV6-1 with TRBJ2-4; 7 nucleotides line up with TRBD2. The sequenced sample was CD4+ T cells from blood, cultured in vitro. The DNA of the CDR3 is TGTGCCAGCAGTCGTAGTAATGGGGGGGGAGACATTCAGTACTTC. Amino acids: CASSRSNGGGDIQYF.